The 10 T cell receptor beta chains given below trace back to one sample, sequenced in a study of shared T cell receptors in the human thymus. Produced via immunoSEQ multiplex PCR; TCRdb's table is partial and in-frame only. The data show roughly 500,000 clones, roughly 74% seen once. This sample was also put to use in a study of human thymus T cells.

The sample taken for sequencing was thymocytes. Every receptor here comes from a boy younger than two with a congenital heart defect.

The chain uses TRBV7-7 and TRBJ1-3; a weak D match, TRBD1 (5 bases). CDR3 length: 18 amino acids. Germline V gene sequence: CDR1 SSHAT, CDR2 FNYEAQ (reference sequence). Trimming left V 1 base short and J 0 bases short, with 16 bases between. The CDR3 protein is CASSLDEGGRDSGNTIYF. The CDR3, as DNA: TGTGCCAGCAGCTTAGACGAGGGAGGCAGGGACTCTGGAAACACCATATATTTT.

CDR3 in DNA: TGTGCCAGCAGCCCGGGGACTAGCGGGAGCTCCTACGAGCAGTACTTC. This gives the protein CASSPGTSGSSYEQYF. The genes are TRBV5-5 and TRBJ2-7; 14 bases are shared with TRBD2. Germline V gene lookup returns CDR1 SGHKS and CDR2 YYEKEE (reference sequence). The CDR3 totals 16 residues. Losses at the gene ends were 4 bases for V and 0 bases for J; bases not matched to a gene: 3.

In DNA, the CDR3 is TGTGCCAGCAGTTTGATCCCCCTACTACCGGGGAACTCTGGAAACACCATATATTTT. This translates into CASSLIPLLPGNSGNTIYF. The chain employs TRBV28 and TRBJ1-3, with no clear D. Germline assignment: CDR1 MDHEN and CDR2 SYDVKM. The CDR3 spans 19 residues. Trimming took 3 bases from V and 0 from J, leaving 21 bases between them.

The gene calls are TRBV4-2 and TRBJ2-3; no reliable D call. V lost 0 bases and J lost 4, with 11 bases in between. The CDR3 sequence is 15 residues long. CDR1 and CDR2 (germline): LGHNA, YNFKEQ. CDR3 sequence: CASSQDILFADTQYF. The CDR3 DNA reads TGTGCCAGCAGCCAAGATATTCTCTTTGCAGATACGCAGTATTTT.

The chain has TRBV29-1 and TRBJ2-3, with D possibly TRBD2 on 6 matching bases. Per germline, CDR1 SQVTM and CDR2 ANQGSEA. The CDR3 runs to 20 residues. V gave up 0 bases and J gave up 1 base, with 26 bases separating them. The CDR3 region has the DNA TGCAGCGTTGAAGATCGGACTCCGGGGGTCGGAGGTCGGGGCACAGATACGCAGTATTTT. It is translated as CSVEDRTPGVGGRGTDTQYF.

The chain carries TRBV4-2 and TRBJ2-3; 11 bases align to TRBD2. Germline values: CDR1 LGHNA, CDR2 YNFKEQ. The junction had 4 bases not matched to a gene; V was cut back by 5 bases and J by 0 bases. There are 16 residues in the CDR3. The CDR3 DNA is TGTGCCAGCAGCTCCGGGACTAGCGGCAGCACAGATACGCAGTATTTT. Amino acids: CASSSGTSGSTDTQYF.

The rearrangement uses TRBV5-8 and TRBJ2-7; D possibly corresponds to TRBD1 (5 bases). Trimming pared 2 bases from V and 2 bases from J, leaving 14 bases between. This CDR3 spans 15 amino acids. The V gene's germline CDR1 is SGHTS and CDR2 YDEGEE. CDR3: CASSFRQKGAYEQYF. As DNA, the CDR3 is TGTGCCAGCAGCTTTAGGCAGAAAGGGGCCTACGAGCAGTACTTC.

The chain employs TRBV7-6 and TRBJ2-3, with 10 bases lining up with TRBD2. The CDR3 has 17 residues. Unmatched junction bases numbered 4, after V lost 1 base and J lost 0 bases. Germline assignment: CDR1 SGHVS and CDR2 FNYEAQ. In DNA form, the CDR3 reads TGTGCCAGCAGCTTAGTGTCTAGCGGGAGAAGCACAGATACGCAGTATTTT. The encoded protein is CASSLVSSGRSTDTQYF.

The CDR3 is CASSLFWGDTGELFF. CDR3 DNA sequence: TGTGCCAGCAGTTTATTCTGGGGAGACACCGGGGAGCTGTTTTTT. The rearrangement joins TRBV28 to TRBJ2-2; TRBD2 might be the D (5 bases). Germline loops: CDR1 MDHEN, CDR2 SYDVKM. Trimming took 1 base from V and 3 from J, leaving 9 bases between them. The CDR3 sequence is 15 residues long.

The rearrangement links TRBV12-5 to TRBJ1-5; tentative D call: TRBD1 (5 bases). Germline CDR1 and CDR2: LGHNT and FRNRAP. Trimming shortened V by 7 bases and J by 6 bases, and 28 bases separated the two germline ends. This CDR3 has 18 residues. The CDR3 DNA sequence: TGTGCTAGTGCCCTGGGACGGGGGGGATCGAGTGGGGCTCAGCCCCAGCATTTT. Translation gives CASALGRGGSSGAQPQHF.